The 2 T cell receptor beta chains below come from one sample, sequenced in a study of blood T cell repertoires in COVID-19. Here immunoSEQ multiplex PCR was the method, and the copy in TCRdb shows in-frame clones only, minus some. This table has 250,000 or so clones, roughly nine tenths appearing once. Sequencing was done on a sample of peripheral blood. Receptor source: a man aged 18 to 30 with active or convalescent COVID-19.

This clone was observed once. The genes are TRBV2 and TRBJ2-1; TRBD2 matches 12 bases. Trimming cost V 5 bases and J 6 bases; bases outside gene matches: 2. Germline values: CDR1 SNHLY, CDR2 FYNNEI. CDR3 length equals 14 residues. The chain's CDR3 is CASSLGLAGNEQFF. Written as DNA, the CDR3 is TGTGCCAGCAGTCTGGGACTAGCGGGCAATGAGCAGTTCTTC.

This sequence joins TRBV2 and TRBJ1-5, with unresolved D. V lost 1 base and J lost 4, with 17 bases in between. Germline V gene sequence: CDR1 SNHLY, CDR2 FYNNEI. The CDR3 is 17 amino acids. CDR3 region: CASSEGLDRRWNQPQHF. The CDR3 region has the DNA TGTGCCAGCAGTGAAGGATTGGACCGGAGGTGGAATCAGCCCCAGCATTTT.